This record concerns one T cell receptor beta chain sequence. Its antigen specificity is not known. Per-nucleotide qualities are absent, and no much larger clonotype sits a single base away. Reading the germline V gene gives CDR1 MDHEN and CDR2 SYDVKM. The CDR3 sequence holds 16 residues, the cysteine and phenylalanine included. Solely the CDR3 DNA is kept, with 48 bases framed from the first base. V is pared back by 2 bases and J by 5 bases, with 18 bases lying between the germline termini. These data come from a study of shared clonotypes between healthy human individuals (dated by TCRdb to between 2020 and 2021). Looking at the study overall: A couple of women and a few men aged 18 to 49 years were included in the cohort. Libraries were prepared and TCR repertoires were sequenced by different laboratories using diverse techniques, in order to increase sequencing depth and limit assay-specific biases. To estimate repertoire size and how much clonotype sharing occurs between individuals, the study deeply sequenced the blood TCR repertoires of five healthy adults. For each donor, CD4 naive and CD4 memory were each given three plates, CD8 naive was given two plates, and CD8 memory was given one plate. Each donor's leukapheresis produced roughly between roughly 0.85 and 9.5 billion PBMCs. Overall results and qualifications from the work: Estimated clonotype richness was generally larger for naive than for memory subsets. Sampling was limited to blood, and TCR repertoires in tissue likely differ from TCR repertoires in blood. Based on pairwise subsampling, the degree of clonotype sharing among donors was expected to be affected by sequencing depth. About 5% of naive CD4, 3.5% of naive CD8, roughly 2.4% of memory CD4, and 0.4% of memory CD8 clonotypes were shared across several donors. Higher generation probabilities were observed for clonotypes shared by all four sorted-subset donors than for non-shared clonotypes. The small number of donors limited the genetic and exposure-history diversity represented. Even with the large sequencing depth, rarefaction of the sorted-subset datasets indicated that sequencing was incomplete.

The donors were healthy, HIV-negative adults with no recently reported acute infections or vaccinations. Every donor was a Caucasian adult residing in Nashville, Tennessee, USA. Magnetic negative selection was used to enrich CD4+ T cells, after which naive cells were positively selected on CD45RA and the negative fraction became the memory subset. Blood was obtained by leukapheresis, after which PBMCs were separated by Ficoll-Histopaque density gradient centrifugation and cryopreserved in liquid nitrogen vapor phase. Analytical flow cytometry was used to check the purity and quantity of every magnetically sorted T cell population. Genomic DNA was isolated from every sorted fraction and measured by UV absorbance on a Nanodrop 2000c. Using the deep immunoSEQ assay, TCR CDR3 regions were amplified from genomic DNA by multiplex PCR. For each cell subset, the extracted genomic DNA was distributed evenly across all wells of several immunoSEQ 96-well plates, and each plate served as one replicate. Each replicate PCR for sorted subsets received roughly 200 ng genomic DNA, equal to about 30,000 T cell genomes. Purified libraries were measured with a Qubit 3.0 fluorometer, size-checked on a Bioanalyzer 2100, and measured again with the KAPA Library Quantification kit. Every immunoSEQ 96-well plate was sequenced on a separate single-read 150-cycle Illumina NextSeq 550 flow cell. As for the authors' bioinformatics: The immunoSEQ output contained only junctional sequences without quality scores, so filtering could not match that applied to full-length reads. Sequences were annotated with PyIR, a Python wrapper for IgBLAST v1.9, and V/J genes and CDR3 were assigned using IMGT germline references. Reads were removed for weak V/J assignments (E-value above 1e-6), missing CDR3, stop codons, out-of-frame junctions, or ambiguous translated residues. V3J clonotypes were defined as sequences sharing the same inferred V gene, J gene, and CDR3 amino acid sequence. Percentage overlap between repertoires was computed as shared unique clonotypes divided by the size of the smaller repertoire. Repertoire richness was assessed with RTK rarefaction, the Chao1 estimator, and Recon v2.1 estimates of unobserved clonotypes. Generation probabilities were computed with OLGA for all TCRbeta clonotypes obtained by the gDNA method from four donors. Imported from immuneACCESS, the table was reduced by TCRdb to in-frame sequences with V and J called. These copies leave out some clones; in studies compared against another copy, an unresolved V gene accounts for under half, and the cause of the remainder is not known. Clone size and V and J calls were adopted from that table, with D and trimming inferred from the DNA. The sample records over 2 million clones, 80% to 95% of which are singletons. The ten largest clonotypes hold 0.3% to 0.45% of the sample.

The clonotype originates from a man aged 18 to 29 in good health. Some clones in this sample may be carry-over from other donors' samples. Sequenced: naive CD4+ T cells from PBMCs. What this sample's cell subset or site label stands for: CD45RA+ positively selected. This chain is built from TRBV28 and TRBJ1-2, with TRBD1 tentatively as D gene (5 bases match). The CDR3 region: CASSLNVGAGSYGYTF. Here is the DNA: TGTGCCAGCAGTTTAAACGTCGGAGCAGGGTCGTATGGCTACACCTTC.